The next 4 T cell receptor beta chains were all read from a single sample in a study of cytomegalovirus exposure and HLA in healthy donors. A multiplex PCR was run with 60 Vbeta primers and 13 Jbeta primers. Sequenced by immunoSEQ multiplex PCR; TCRdb stores in-frame clones only, minus some. Seen here are roughly 73,000 clones, about 84% observed once, and the top ten hold roughly 3.5%. The sequenced sample was PBMCs. The receptors here all came from a man aged 35 to 55 in good health and CMV-seronegative.

The J gene is TRBJ1-1, the V gene TRBV4-2; the D gene is possibly TRBD1 (5 bases). Germline CDR1 LGHNA, CDR2 YNFKEQ. CDR3 length equals 14 residues. Trimming left V 5 bases short and J 5 bases short, with 15 bases between. The CDR3 is CASSSTGGWTEAFF. The CDR3, as DNA: TGTGCCAGCAGCTCTACCGGGGGTTGGACTGAAGCTTTCTTT.

This rearrangement joins TRBV7-2 to TRBJ1-2; weak D call: TRBD1 (6 bases). Trimming cost V 0 bases and J 3 bases, with 20 bases left between them. Germline V CDR1 and CDR2: SGHTA, FQGNSA. The CDR3 consists of 18 residues. CDR3 in amino acids: CASSLALNGGPWDYGYTF. The CDR3 DNA reads TGTGCCAGCAGCTTAGCGTTAAACGGGGGGCCGTGGGACTATGGCTACACCTTC. Complete variable domain (other parts from reference TRBV7-2 and TRBJ1-2): GAGVSQSPSNKVTEKGKDVELRCDPISGHTALYWYRQSLGQGLEFLIYFQGNSAPDKSGLPSDRFSAERTGGSVSTLTIQRTQQEDSAVYLCASSLALNGGPWDYGYTFGSGTRLTVV.

The chain links TRBV19 to TRBJ2-1; 8 positions agree with TRBD2. This CDR3 contains 16 residues. V was clipped by 5 bases and J by 10 bases; unmatched bases: 16. Germline loops: CDR1 LNHDA, CDR2 SQIVND (reference sequence). The CDR3 region has the DNA TGTGCCAGTAGTCCACGAGGCGCGGGGGGCGTTTGGGAGCAGTTCTTC. This sequence encodes CASSPRGAGGVWEQFF.

This sequence joins TRBV2 and TRBJ1-6; 7 nucleotides align to TRBD1. This CDR3 has 16 residues. CDR1 SNHLY and CDR2 FYNNEI come from the germline V gene. Trimming took 6 bases from V and 4 from J; bases not matched to a gene: 9. This chain's CDR3 is CASSQRTGYYNSPLHF. The CDR3 nucleotides are TGTGCCAGCAGCCAAAGGACAGGCTATTATAATTCACCCCTCCACTTT.